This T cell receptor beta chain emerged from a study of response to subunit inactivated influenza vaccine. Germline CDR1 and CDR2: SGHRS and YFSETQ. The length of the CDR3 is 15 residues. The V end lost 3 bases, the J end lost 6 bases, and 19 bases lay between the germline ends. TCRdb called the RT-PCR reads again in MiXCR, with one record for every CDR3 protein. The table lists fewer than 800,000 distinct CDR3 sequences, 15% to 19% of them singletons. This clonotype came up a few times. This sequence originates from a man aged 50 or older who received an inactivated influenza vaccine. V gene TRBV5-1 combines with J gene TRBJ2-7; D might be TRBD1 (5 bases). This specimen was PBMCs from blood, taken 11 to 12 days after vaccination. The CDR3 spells CASSSTDRGIGEQYF. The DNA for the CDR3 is TGCGCCAGCAGCTCAACAGACAGAGGTATCGGCGAGCAGTACTTC.